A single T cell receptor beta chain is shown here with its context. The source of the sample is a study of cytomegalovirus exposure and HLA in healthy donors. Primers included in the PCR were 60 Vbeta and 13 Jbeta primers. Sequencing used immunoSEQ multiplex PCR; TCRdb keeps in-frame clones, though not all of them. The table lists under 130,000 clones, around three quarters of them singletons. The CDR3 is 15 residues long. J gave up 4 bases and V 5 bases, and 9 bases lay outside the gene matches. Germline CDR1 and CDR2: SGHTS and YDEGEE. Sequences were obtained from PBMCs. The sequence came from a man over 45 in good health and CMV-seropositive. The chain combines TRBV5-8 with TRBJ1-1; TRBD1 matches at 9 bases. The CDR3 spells CASRSDRGRSTEAFF. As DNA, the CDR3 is TGTGCCAGCAGATCGGACAGGGGTCGGAGCACTGAAGCTTTCTTT.